This T cell receptor (beta chain) was observed in a study of Tregs in tolerant kidney transplant recipients. Germline V gene lookup returns CDR1 GTSNPN and CDR2 SVGIG (reference sequence). CDR3 size: 13 residues. The V end lost 0 bases, the J end lost 5 bases, and 10 bases lay between the germline ends. TCRdb keeps only in-frame clones here, not all; method: immunoSEQ multiplex PCR. The sample has under 300,000 clones, approximately 84% seen once. This chain connects TRBV30 to TRBJ1-2; D call uncertain. The sequence was collected from a human donor in good health. Sequencing used CD4+ T cells from blood. Here the CDR3 reads CAWSVRYGYGYTF. The DNA for the CDR3 is TGTGCCTGGAGTGTAAGATACGGGTATGGCTACACCTTC.